The rows below give T cell receptor beta chains drawn from one sample of a study of spatial heterogeneity in lung cancer. Each CDR3 protein is one row after TCRdb ran MiXCR on the 5' RACE reads. The sample includes 85,000 to 100,000 distinct CDR3 sequences, 10% to 15% of them seen just once. Here the sequenced sample was PBMCs, taken at surgery. The source is a male donor with early-stage non-small cell lung cancer. The CDR3 runs from the conserved cysteine through the conserved F or W. D genes are given only for firm matches. The size entry is marked missing in some rows and otherwise reads once, few, many or a size class.

TRBJ2-3	NA	14	TRBV5-1	NA	CASSFQGRTDTQYF	TGCGCCAGCAGCTTTCAGGGGCGCACAGATACGCAGTATTTT
TRBJ1-2	NA	11	TRBV28	NA	CASDSNYGYTF	TGTGCCAGTGACAGTAACTATGGCTACACCTTC
TRBJ1-2	TRBD1	14	TRBV7-9	many	CASSPRDRHYGYTF	TGTGCCAGCAGCCCCCGGGACAGACATTATGGCTACACCTTC
TRBJ2-7	TRBD1	13	TRBV25-1	NA	CASSRQGSDEQYF	TGTGCCAGCTCCCGACAGGGAAGCGACGAGCAGTACTTC
TRBJ2-5	NA	14	TRBV6-1	few	CASPAIDSIETQYF	TGTGCCAGCCCGGCTATCGACTCTATAGAGACCCAGTACTTC
TRBJ2-3	NA	13	TRBV24-1	many	CATAGDSTDTQYF	TGTGCCACCGCAGGGGATAGCACAGATACGCAGTATTTT
TRBJ2-1	NA	18	TRBV5-6	NA	CASSSIKLGGGLYNEQFF	TGTGCCAGCAGCTCAATTAAGTTAGGCGGGGGCCTCTACAATGAGCAGTTCTTC
TRBJ2-6	NA	18	TRBV27	many	CASSLYDRPVSGANVLTF	TGTGCCAGCAGTTTATATGACAGACCAGTCTCTGGGGCCAACGTCCTGACTTTC
TRBJ2-1	NA	17	TRBV7-2	NA	CASSSTGTFSSYNEQFF	TGTGCCAGCAGCTCAACGGGGACTTTCAGCTCCTACAATGAGCAGTTCTTC
TRBJ2-7	TRBD2	15	TRBV5-1	many	CASRLLADSSYEQYF	TGCGCCAGCAGATTACTAGCGGACAGCTCCTACGAGCAGTACTTC
TRBJ2-4	NA	16	TRBV21-1	NA	CASSKTSDRVKNIQYF	TGTGCCAGCAGCAAGACATCAGACAGAGTCAAAAACATTCAGTACTTC
TRBJ2-1	TRBD2	16	TRBV4-3	few	CASSQRLAGTYNEQFF	TGCGCCAGCAGCCAGCGACTAGCGGGGACCTACAATGAGCAGTTCTTC
TRBJ1-2	NA	15	TRBV7-2	few	CASSKAAGSNYGYTF	TGTGCCAGCAGCAAAGCCGCGGGGTCTAACTATGGCTACACCTTC
TRBJ2-7	TRBD2	15	TRBV19	few	CASTLRGGPAYEQYF	TGTGCCAGTACCTTAAGGGGAGGGCCAGCCTACGAGCAGTACTTC
TRBJ1-5	NA	12	TRBV20-1	NA	CSAERGDQPQHF	TGCAGTGCTGAGAGGGGAGATCAGCCCCAGCATTTT
TRBJ2-1	TRBD2	15	TRBV12-3/TRBV12-4	few	CASSRTSGAPDEQFF	TGTGCCAGCAGCCGTACTAGCGGGGCCCCCGATGAGCAGTTCTTC
TRBJ1-2	NA	13	TRBV28	many	CASSKTANYGYTF	TGTGCCAGCAGCAAGACAGCGAACTATGGCTACACCTTC
TRBJ1-6	NA	16	TRBV9	NA	CASSSRATSYNSPLHF	TGTGCCAGCAGCTCGAGGGCGACCTCCTATAATTCACCCCTCCACTTT
TRBJ1-1	NA	13	TRBV12-3/TRBV12-4	few	CASIQGTNTEAFF	TGTGCCAGCATACAGGGCACGAACACTGAAGCTTTCTTT
TRBJ2-3	TRBD2	13	TRBV11-3	few	CASSSGLVDTQYF	TGTGCCAGCAGCTCCGGACTAGTCGATACGCAGTATTTT
TRBJ1-5	NA	14	TRBV12-3/TRBV12-4	NA	CASSKTGSNQPQHF	TGTGCCAGCAGTAAAACAGGGAGCAATCAGCCCCAGCATTTT
TRBJ1-2	TRBD1	14	TRBV15	NA	CAASRAGQNYGYTF	TGTGCCGCCAGCAGGGCGGGACAGAACTATGGCTACACCTTC
TRBJ2-5	TRBD2	15	TRBV6-2/TRBV6-3	few	CASSYAGGPQETQYF	TGTGCCAGCAGTTACGCGGGAGGACCACAAGAGACCCAGTACTTC
TRBJ2-7	TRBD1	14	TRBV5-1	few	CASSSFTGQYEQYF	TGCGCCAGCAGCTCCTTCACGGGACAGTACGAGCAGTACTTC
TRBJ1-5	NA	13	TRBV6-5	NA	CASSYSFNQPQHF	TGTGCCAGCAGTTACTCGTTCAATCAGCCCCAGCATTTT